The TCR beta chain described here comes from a study of T cell repertoires in cytomegalovirus infection. Overall study context: In public TCR beta signatures, there were indications of both CMV infection and matching HLA type. Findings of the study overall: Dominant in the ex vivo response were TCR beta clonotypes restricted by HLA-C and specific for CMV.

TCRdb used MiXCR to reprocess the reads, holding one entry per CDR3 protein. The repertoire consists of some 920,000 distinct CDR3 sequences, with 31% occurring once and the leading ten covering 10% to 15%. Germline V gene lookup returns CDR1 MNHNY and CDR2 SVGAGI (reference sequence). Trimming removed 7 bases from V and 5 bases from J; junction bases left unmatched: 9. The CDR3 sequence is 15 residues long. With respect to this clonotype: Its antigen remains unidentified.

The receptor was derived from a human donor in good health (CMV status not recorded). Some clones in this sample may be carry-over from other donors' samples. The specimen comprised cultured CD8+ T cells from PBMCs, sampled from culture after CMV antigen stimulation. The chain is built from TRBV6-6 and TRBJ2-5, with TRBD2 identical over 11 bases. The CDR3 coding sequence is TGTGCCAGCATGCTAGCGGGGGGCCTTGGGGAGACCCAGTACTTC. Residues: CASMLAGGLGETQYF.